In this sample, the clone carrying this TCR beta chain turned up a few times. Its antigen is not known. The sample comes from a study of response to subunit inactivated influenza vaccine. The V gene's germline CDR1 is ENHRY and CDR2 SYGVKD. J gave up 5 bases and V 6 bases, and 4 bases lay outside the gene matches. The CDR3 extends over 15 amino acids. Study-wide points: Authors suggested each seasonal influenza vaccination recruits few new T cells.

TCRdb re-called the RT-PCR reads through MiXCR, storing one row per CDR3 protein. The table includes 530,000 or so distinct CDR3 sequences, about 15% detected once. The specimen was PBMCs from blood, collected 11 to 12 days after vaccination. This chain connects TRBV10-3 to TRBJ2-2; 12 nucleotides align to TRBD2. The sequence was collected from a man aged 50-59 years who received an inactivated influenza vaccine. CDR3 nucleotide sequence: TGTGCCATCAGAGCCGGACTAGCGGGAACCGGGGAGCTGTTTTTT. Translation: CAIRAGLAGTGELFF.